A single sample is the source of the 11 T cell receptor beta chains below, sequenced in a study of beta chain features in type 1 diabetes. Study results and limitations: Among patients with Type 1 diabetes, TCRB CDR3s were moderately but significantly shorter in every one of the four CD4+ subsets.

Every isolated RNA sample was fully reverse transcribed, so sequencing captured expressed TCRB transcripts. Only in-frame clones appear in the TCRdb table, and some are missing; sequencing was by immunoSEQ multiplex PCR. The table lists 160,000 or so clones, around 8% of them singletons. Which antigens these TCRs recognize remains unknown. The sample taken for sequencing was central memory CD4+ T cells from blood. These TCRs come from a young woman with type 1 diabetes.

CDR3 nucleotide sequence: TGCGCCAGCAGTCAATGTGGGGAGGAGGGATACAAGGGGCCCTACGAGCAGTACTTC. Its translation: CASSQCGEEGYKGPYEQYF. The V call is TRBV23-1, the J call TRBJ2-7; the D gene is possibly TRBD2 (6 bases). TRBV23-1 is an ORF, with its function uncertain. The ends were cut back, 1 base at V and 2 bases at J, with 24 bases in the middle. This CDR3 comprises 19 residues.

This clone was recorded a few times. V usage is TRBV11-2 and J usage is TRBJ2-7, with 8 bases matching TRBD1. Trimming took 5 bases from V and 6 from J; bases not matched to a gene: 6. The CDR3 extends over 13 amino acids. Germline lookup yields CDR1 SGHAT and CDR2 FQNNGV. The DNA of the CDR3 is TGTGCCAGCAGCCCCCGGACAGGGCTCGAGCAGTACTTC. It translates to CASSPRTGLEQYF.

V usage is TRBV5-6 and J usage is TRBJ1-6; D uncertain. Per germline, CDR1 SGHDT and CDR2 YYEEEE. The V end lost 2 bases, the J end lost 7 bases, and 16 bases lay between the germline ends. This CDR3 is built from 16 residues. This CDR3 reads CASSLGRRLENSPLHF. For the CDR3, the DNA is TGTGCCAGCAGCTTAGGTCGGAGGTTAGAGAATTCACCCCTCCACTTT.

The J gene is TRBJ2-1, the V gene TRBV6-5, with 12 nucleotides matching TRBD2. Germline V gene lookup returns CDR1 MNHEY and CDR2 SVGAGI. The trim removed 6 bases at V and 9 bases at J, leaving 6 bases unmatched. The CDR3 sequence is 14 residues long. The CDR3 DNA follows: TGTGCCAGCAGGACTAGCGGGAGTTATGGTGAGCAGTTCTTC. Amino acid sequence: CASRTSGSYGEQFF.

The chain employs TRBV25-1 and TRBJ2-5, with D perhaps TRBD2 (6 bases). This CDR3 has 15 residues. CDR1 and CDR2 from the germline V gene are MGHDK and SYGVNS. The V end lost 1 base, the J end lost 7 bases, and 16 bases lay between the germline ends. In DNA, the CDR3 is TGTGCCAGCAGTGAATCGAAGACTGTGGGAGGGACCCAGTACTTC. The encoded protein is CASSESKTVGGTQYF. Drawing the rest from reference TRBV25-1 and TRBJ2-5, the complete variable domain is EADIYQTPRYLVIGTGKKITLECSQTMGHDKMYWYQQDPGMELHLIHYSYGVNSTEKGDLSSESTVSRIRTEHFPLTLESARPSHTSQYLCASSESKTVGGTQYFGPGTRLLVL.

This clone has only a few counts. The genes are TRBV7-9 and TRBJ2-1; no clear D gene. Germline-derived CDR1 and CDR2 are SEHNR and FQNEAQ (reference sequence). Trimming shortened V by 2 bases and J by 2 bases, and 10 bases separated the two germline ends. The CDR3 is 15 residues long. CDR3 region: CASSLLAETYNEQFF. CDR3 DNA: TGTGCCAGCAGCTTACTCGCGGAAACCTACAATGAGCAGTTCTTC.

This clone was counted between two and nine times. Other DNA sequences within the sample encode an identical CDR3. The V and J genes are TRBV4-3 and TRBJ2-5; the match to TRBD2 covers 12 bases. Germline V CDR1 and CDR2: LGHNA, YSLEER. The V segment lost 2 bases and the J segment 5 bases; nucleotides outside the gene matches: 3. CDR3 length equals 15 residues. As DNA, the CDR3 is TGCGCCAGCAGCCAACGGGGACTAGCGGGTGAGACCCAGTACTTC. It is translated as CASSQRGLAGETQYF.

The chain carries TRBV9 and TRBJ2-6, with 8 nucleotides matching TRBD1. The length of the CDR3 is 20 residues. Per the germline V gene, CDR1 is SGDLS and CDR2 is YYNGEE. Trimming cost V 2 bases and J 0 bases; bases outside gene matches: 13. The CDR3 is CASSVMRDRPSPSGANVLTF. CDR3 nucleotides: TGTGCCAGCAGCGTGATGAGGGACAGGCCTTCCCCCTCTGGGGCCAACGTCCTGACTTTC.

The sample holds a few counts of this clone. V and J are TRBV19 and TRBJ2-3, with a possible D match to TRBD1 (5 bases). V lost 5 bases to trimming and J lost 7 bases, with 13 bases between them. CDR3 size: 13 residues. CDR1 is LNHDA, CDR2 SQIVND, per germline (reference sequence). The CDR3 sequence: CASSSDSLNTQYF. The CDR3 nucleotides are TGTGCCAGTAGTTCCGACAGCCTTAATACGCAGTATTTT.

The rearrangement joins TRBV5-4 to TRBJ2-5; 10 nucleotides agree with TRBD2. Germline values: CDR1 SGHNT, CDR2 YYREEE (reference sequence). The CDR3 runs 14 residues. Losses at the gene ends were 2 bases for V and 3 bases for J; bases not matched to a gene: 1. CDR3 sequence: CASSLAGGKETQYF. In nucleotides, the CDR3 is TGTGCCAGCAGCTTAGCGGGGGGGAAAGAGACCCAGTACTTC.

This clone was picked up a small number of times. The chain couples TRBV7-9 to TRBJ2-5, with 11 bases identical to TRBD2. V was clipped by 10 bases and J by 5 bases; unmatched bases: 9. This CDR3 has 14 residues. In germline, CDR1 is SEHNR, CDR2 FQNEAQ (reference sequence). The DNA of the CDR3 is TGTGCCACCTTACTAGCGGGAGTCTTGGAGACCCAGTACTTC. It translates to CATLLAGVLETQYF.